This T cell receptor beta chain was observed in a study of CD8+CD57+ T cells in acquired aplastic anemia. Study overall: Average DNA yield from sorted CD4+ and CD8+ cells was about 3 ug.

A remark on this clonotype: Its cognate antigen is unknown.

Whole-study findings and limits: Significant differences in CD8+ Simpson's diversity were not observed between patients and controls. Patients and controls had in common 25 to 30 CD8+ CDR3 sequences.

The template for TCR beta VDJ and CDR3 sequence profiling was genomic DNA. From the reads, TCRdb called clonotypes with MiXCR, one entry per CDR3 protein. In the table there are over 200,000 distinct CDR3 sequences, approximately 57% of which are singletons. This TCR came from a human donor in good health. The sequenced material came from sorted CD4+, CD8+, or CD8+CD57+ T cells (not recorded which) from PBMCs.

Here the CDR3 reads CASSILPGQGDTEAFF. CDR3 nucleotide sequence: TGTGCCAGTAGTATCCTACCGGGACAGGGGGACACTGAAGCTTTCTTT. The chain carries TRBV19 and TRBJ1-1; 11 bases line up with TRBD1. V lost 3 bases to trimming and J lost 3 bases; unmatched junction nucleotides: 6. Germline CDR1 reads LNHDA; CDR2 reads SQIVND (reference sequence). This CDR3 contains 16 residues.